Detailed here is one TCR beta chain. Next came a second PCR, run for about 7 to 12 cycles, which used a sample-barcoded 5' primer along with a J-beta primer mix. Each CDR3 protein is one row after TCRdb ran MiXCR on the 5' RACE reads. Of around 800,000 distinct CDR3 sequences listed, around 25% were seen once; the top ten hold roughly 3.1%. The data originate from a study of blood T cells in healthy people across ages. Germline V gives CDR1 SGDLS, CDR2 YYNGEE. The CDR3 runs 15 residues. Separately, the same data were catalogued under a study of T cells of mothers and their children.

Sequencing input: blood. The receptor was derived from a boy aged 5 to 17 in good health. J is TRBJ2-1 and V is TRBV9, with D unresolved. The J call may be incorrect, as the DNA end agrees better with TRBJ2-7. The CDR3 DNA sequence: TGTGCCAGCAGCGTAGGGCCGCAGGCCTCCTACGAGCAGTACTTC. This gives the protein CASSVGPQASYEQYF.